The clone carrying this T cell receptor beta chain has just one count. Assay used: immunoSEQ multiplex PCR; TCRdb lists only in-frame clones, some missing. The profile shows approximately 670,000 clones, just under 90% of them singletons. CDR1 and CDR2 from the germline V gene are GTSNPN and SVGIG (reference sequence). The CDR3 has 13 amino acids. These data originate in a study of blood T cell repertoires in COVID-19. The overall study: T cells, B-cell-depleted T cells, or PBMCs provided the cDNA or gDNA that served as material.

This clonotype was obtained from a woman between 18 and 29 years old with acute or convalescent COVID-19. The specimen sequenced was peripheral blood. The rearrangement joins TRBV30 to TRBJ1-1; D is possibly TRBD1 (5 bases). DNA of the CDR3: TGTGCATTAAGGGGTCTGCCGAACACTGAAGCTTTCTTT. Translating it yields CALRGLPNTEAFF. Combining the CDR3 with reference TRBV30 and TRBJ1-1 gives the whole variable domain SQTIHQWPATLVQPVGSPLSLECTVEGTSNPNLYWYRQAAGRGLQLLFYSVGIGQISSEVPQNLSASRPQDRQFILSSKKLLLSDSGFYLCALRGLPNTEAFFGQGTRLTVV.